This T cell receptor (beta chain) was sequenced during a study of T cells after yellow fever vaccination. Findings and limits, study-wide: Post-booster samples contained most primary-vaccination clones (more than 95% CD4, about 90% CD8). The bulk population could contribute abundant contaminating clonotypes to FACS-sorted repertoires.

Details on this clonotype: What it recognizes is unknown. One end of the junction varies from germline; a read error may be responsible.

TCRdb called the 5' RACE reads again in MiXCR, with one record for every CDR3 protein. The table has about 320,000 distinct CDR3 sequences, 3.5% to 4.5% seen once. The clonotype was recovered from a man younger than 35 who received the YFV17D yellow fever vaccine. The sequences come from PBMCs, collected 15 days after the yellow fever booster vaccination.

The CDR3 DNA sequence: TGCAGTGCTAGAGAGGGCAGGGGTACCACTGAAGTTTTCTTT. Translated: CSAREGRGTTEVFF. The chain uses TRBV20-1 and TRBJ1-1; weak D call: TRBD1 (6 bases). The CDR3 sequence is 14 residues long. Germline V gene lookup returns CDR1 DFQATT and CDR2 SNEGSKA (reference sequence).